The source of this T cell receptor beta chain is a study of PD-L1 blockade in urothelial cancer. Repertoires were generated with immunoSEQ multiplex PCR, while TCRdb's copy carries only in-frame clones and drops some. The sample has over 65,000 clones; 84% are singletons. V gave up 4 bases and J gave up 2 bases; unmatched junction bases: 12. Germline CDR1 is KGHSH and CDR2 is LQKENI. The CDR3 covers 17 residues. This specimen consisted of PBMCs, obtained around atezolizumab (anti-PD-L1) treatment. The sequence derives from a man in his 70s with urothelial cancer. The chain uses TRBV18 and TRBJ2-3, with 7 positions matching TRBD2. In nucleotides, the CDR3 is TGTGCCAGCTCACGACCCCCGGGAGGTGGCCTCACAGATACGCAGTATTTT. This codes for CASSRPPGGGLTDTQYF.